Below, 25 T cell receptor beta chains from the same sample are listed, as sequenced in a study of cytomegalovirus exposure and HLA in healthy donors. A multiplex PCR was run with 60 Vbeta primers and 13 Jbeta primers. Assay used: immunoSEQ multiplex PCR; TCRdb lists only in-frame clones, some missing. The table records around 190,000 clones, 80% to 90% of them present only once. Input material: PBMCs. The receptor source for this set is a man aged 35 to 55 in good health and CMV-seropositive.

The gene calls are TRBV5-6 and TRBJ2-1; D perhaps matches TRBD2 (5 bases). Germline values: CDR1 SGHDT, CDR2 YYEEEE. The ends were cut back, 0 bases at V and 7 bases at J, with 11 bases in the middle. This CDR3 contains 14 residues. CDR3 residues: CASSLVGEHNEQFF. The CDR3 region has the DNA TGTGCCAGCAGCTTGGTCGGGGAGCATAATGAGCAGTTCTTC. Together with reference TRBV5-6 and TRBJ2-1, the CDR3 gives the full variable domain: DAGVTQSPTHLIKTRGQQVTLRCSPKSGHDTVSWYQQALGQGPQFIFQYYEEEERQRGNFPDRFSGHQFPNYSSELNVNALLLGDSALYLCASSLVGEHNEQFFGPGTRLTVL.

The rearrangement links TRBV5-6 to TRBJ2-2; TRBD2 is a possible D gene (6 bases). This CDR3 region has 16 residues. Germline lookup yields CDR1 SGHDT and CDR2 YYEEEE. V was pared by 3 bases and J by 4 bases, with 16 bases between. CDR3 region: CASSYNRDLFTGELFF. The CDR3 DNA is TGTGCCAGCAGCTACAACCGGGACTTATTCACCGGGGAGCTGTTTTTT.

This rearrangement joins TRBV2 to TRBJ1-1; D is possibly TRBD1 (6 bases). Germline V gene data show CDR1 as SNHLY and CDR2 as FYNNEI. The CDR3 is 15 amino acids. The V end was cut by 9 bases, the J end by 5 bases, with 22 bases between. The CDR3 DNA reads TGTGCCAGGGGGGGGGCGTCTCGGGGCAGTACTGAAGCTTTCTTT. Its translation is CARGGASRGSTEAFF.

Note on this clone: Compared with germline, one end of the junction differs, possibly owing to a read error. The chain couples TRBV10-1 to TRBJ2-7; TRBD2 matches at 14 bases. Germline lookup yields CDR1 WNHNN and CDR2 SYGVQD (reference sequence). The CDR3 consists of 15 residues. The DNA for the CDR3 is TGCGCCAGCAGACTGGGACTAGCGGGAGTCGACGAGCGGTACTTC. Translated: CASRLGLAGVDERYF.

The rearrangement links TRBV27 to TRBJ2-7; D gene ambiguous. The CDR3 is 14 amino acids. Germline V gives CDR1 MNHEY, CDR2 SMNVEV (reference sequence). Trimming stripped 5 bases from V and 1 base from J, with 12 bases between. CDR3 sequence reads: CASSPKQNSYEQYF. In nucleotides, the CDR3 is TGTGCCAGCAGTCCGAAACAGAATTCCTACGAGCAGTACTTC.

This clone was counted once. This sequence joins TRBV27 and TRBJ1-5; 7 bases line up with TRBD1. Germline V gene data show CDR1 as MNHEY and CDR2 as SMNVEV (reference sequence). The V and J ends lost 5 bases and 0 bases, in that order; junction bases with no gene match: 4. The CDR3 loop spans 15 amino acids. The chain's CDR3 is CASSLNRGSNQPQHF. CDR3 bases: TGTGCCAGCAGTCTTAACAGGGGTAGCAATCAGCCCCAGCATTTT.

This clone was observed once. This chain uses TRBV12-5 with TRBJ2-3; the match to TRBD2 covers 10 bases. CDR1 is LGHNT and CDR2 is FRNRAP in the germline V gene. J was trimmed by 4 bases and V by 2 bases; bases with no gene match: 6. The CDR3 has 16 amino acids. CDR3 sequence: CASGLSLAGESDTQYF. Written as DNA, the CDR3 is TGTGCTAGTGGTTTGTCCCTAGCGGGAGAATCAGATACGCAGTATTTT.

This clone was picked up one time. CDR3: CASSVGAEGIEAFF. The CDR3 region has the DNA TGTGCCAGCAGCGTAGGGGCGGAGGGTATAGAAGCTTTCTTT. This sequence joins TRBV9 and TRBJ1-1, with D hard to call. V gave up 0 bases and J gave up 8 bases, with 14 bases separating them. This CDR3 has 14 amino acids. Per the germline V gene, CDR1 is SGDLS and CDR2 is YYNGEE.

V is TRBV9 and J is TRBJ2-1; TRBD2 matches at 8 bases. The CDR3 runs to 17 residues. CDR1 SGDLS and CDR2 YYNGEE come from the germline V gene. Unmatched junction bases numbered 9, after V lost 3 bases and J lost 1 base. The CDR3 DNA follows: TGTGCCAGCAGCGCAGAAAGCGGGAGCTCATCCTACAATGAGCAGTTCTTC. This encodes CASSAESGSSSYNEQFF.

The genes are TRBV19 and TRBJ1-2; the match to TRBD1 covers 10 bases. This CDR3 is 14 amino acids long. The germline gives CDR1 LNHDA, CDR2 SQIVND (reference sequence). Trimming cost V 7 bases and J 5 bases; bases outside gene matches: 7. The CDR3 here is CASTIGTGEYGYTF. The CDR3 bases are TGTGCCAGTACCATTGGGACAGGGGAGTATGGCTACACCTTC. Variable domain in full (rest from reference TRBV19 and TRBJ1-2): DGGITQSPKYLFRKEGQNVTLSCEQNLNHDAMYWYRQDPGQGLRLIYYSQIVNDFQKGDIAEGYSVSREKKESFPLTVTSAQKNPTAFYLCASTIGTGEYGYTFGSGTRLTVV.

This sequence joins TRBV7-9 and TRBJ2-3, with 12 bases fitting TRBD2. The CDR3 is 19 residues long. The ends lost 3 bases at V and 3 bases at J; junction bases unmatched: 13. CDR1 SEHNR and CDR2 FQNEAQ come from the germline V gene (reference sequence). This CDR3 is CASSLRLAGVFGRTDTQYF. CDR3 DNA: TGTGCCAGCAGCTTGAGACTAGCGGGAGTTTTTGGTCGAACAGATACGCAGTATTTT.

The CDR3 region is CASYGLSAGGSSEQYF. CDR3 bases: TGTGCCAGCTACGGACTGTCAGCGGGAGGTTCGTCCGAGCAGTACTTC. This rearrangement joins TRBV27 to TRBJ2-5, with 9 nucleotides matching TRBD2. The end of the DNA is better explained by TRBJ2-7, so the J call may be wrong. Germline V gene lookup returns CDR1 MNHEY and CDR2 SMNVEV (reference sequence). This CDR3 contains 16 residues.

The J gene is TRBJ2-3, the V gene TRBV4-3; TRBD2 might be the D (6 bases). Germline V gene lookup returns CDR1 LGHNA and CDR2 YSLEER. V lost 4 bases and J lost 4, with 12 bases in between. CDR3 length: 14 residues. CDR3 in DNA: TGCGCCAGCAGCCCCACTAGCTTCCCAGATACGCAGTATTTT. Amino acid sequence: CASSPTSFPDTQYF.

This sequence joins TRBV28 and TRBJ1-4; D gene unclear. This CDR3 is built from 14 residues. V was cut by 1 base and J by 10 bases, with 13 bases left in between. Looked up from germline, CDR1 is MDHEN and CDR2 is SYDVKM. The CDR3 nucleotides are TGTGCCAGCAGTTTATCCCCCACGAGAGGAAAACTGTTTTTT. Amino acid sequence: CASSLSPTRGKLFF.

This clone was found a few times. This sequence joins TRBV4-2 and TRBJ1-2, with TRBD1 as a possible D gene (5 bases). V shed 1 base and J shed 4 bases, with 13 bases lying between them. CDR1 is LGHNA and CDR2 is YNFKEQ in the germline V gene. The CDR3 is 15 residues long. CDR3 nucleotide sequence: TGTGCCAGCAGCCAAGGCCCACAGGAGTTCTATGGCTACACCTTC. Residues: CASSQGPQEFYGYTF.

Regarding this clone: A read error may account for a junction end that differs from germline. This sequence joins TRBV7-9 and TRBJ2-7; the D gene is possibly TRBD2 (5 bases). CDR3 length: 12 residues. Germline CDR1 SEHNR, CDR2 FQNEAQ (reference sequence). For the CDR3, the DNA is TGTTCCAGCAGCTTAGCCTCGGACTTTCAGTACTTC. It translates to CSSSLASDFQYF.

This chain connects TRBV28 to TRBJ2-4; D remains ambiguous. Looked up from germline, CDR1 is MDHEN and CDR2 is SYDVKM. The V gene lost 6 bases and the J gene lost 5 bases, with 17 bases spanning the gap. The length of the CDR3 is 15 residues. The CDR3 loop is CASSPQGSIENIQYF. CDR3 coding DNA: TGTGCCAGCAGCCCCCAAGGTAGCATCGAAAACATTCAGTACTTC.

The chain recombines TRBV28 with TRBJ1-1; 8 positions agree with TRBD1. Germline assignment: CDR1 MDHEN and CDR2 SYDVKM. The length of the CDR3 is 13 residues. After removal of 7 bases from V and 2 bases from J, the junction contained 3 bases not matched to a gene. CDR3 DNA sequence: TGTGCCAGCATAGGACAGGGCAACACTGAAGCTTTCTTT. Protein product: CASIGQGNTEAFF.

The rearrangement uses TRBV5-1 and TRBJ2-1; a weak D match, TRBD1 (6 bases). Germline V gene lookup returns CDR1 SGHRS and CDR2 YFSETQ. The CDR3 totals 11 residues. V lost 5 bases to trimming and J lost 8 bases, with 8 bases between them. This CDR3 is CASRQGDEQFF. The CDR3 DNA follows: TGCGCCAGCAGACAGGGAGATGAGCAGTTCTTC.

This chain joins TRBV5-1 and TRBJ2-1, with TRBD2 matching 7 bases. Germline CDR1 reads SGHRS; CDR2 reads YFSETQ. J was trimmed by 4 bases and V by 1 base; bases with no gene match: 14. CDR3 length: 18 amino acids. As DNA, the CDR3 is TGCGCCAGCAGCTTGCCCAACCAGCGGGGAGTGACTTACAATGAGCAGTTCTTC. This gives the protein CASSLPNQRGVTYNEQFF.

The chain uses TRBV29-1 and TRBJ1-2, with D perhaps matching TRBD1 (6 bases). The CDR3 has 11 residues. V shed 5 bases and J shed 4 bases, with 8 bases lying between them. Germline V lookup: CDR1 SQVTM, CDR2 ANQGSEA. This chain's CDR3 is CSVTGSYGYTF. As DNA, the CDR3 is TGCAGCGTTACAGGGAGCTATGGCTACACCTTC.

The chain joins TRBV27 to TRBJ2-3; a weak D match, TRBD2 (6 bases). This CDR3 has 17 amino acids. V lost 1 base, J lost 2 bases, and 16 bases lay in between. Germline assignment: CDR1 MNHEY and CDR2 SMNVEV (reference sequence). The CDR3 sequence: CASSLFGLATYTDTQYF. The CDR3 DNA reads as TGTGCCAGCAGTTTATTTGGCCTAGCGACATACACAGATACGCAGTATTTT.

This rearrangement joins TRBV5-1 to TRBJ1-4; D gene ambiguous. The CDR3 loop spans 15 amino acids. The V gene's germline CDR1 is SGHRS and CDR2 YFSETQ. Between the trimmed V and J ends, which lost 2 bases and 3 bases, there was a span of 11 bases. The CDR3 spells CASSLMPGSNEKLFF. The DNA of the CDR3 is TGCGCCAGCAGCTTAATGCCGGGGTCTAATGAAAAACTGTTTTTT. The variable domain in full, completed from reference TRBV5-1 and TRBJ1-4, reads KAGVTQTPRYLIKTRGQQVTLSCSPISGHRSVSWYQQTPGQGLQFLFEYFSETQRNKGNFPGRFSGRQFSNSRSEMNVSTLELGDSALYLCASSLMPGSNEKLFFGSGTQLSVL.

V is TRBV2 and J is TRBJ1-5, with a tentative D call TRBD1 (6 bases). The CDR3 has 13 residues. Germline loops: CDR1 SNHLY, CDR2 FYNNEI. Trimming pared 11 bases from V and 4 bases from J, leaving 15 bases between. The CDR3 protein is CAASRDINQPQHF. Written as DNA, the CDR3 is TGTGCCGCAAGCCGGGACATAAATCAGCCCCAGCATTTT.

This clone was seen a few times. The V and J genes are TRBV6-5 and TRBJ2-3; 9 bases align to TRBD2. J lost 1 base, V lost 1 base, and 0 bases had no gene match. CDR3 size: 15 residues. Germline values: CDR1 MNHEY, CDR2 SVGAGI. The CDR3 sequence is CASSYWTSGTDTQYF. CDR3 in DNA: TGTGCCAGCAGTTACTGGACTAGCGGCACAGATACGCAGTATTTT.